The clone carrying this T cell receptor (beta chain) was counted a single time. Its antigen remains unknown. Germline V lookup: CDR1 MNHEY, CDR2 SMNVEV (reference sequence). Trimming shortened V by 2 bases and J by 5 bases, and 10 bases separated the two germline ends. CDR3 length: 13 residues. These data come from a study of cytomegalovirus exposure and HLA in healthy donors. Whole-study findings and limits: As a later analysis showed, a missense DCLRE1C variant was linked to trimming of TCR beta V- and J-genes. Likely technical artifact: a cluster of highly shared sequence variants. Another analysis was done later, and it associated approximately 17,000 TCR beta sequences with HLA alleles at 0.05 false discovery rate. A later examination showed that TCR association rates differed by HLA locus, with DRB1 most and HLA-C fewest.

The primer mix had 60 Vbeta and 13 Jbeta primers. Profiled with immunoSEQ multiplex PCR; TCRdb holds only in-frame clones, not every one. The sample carries about 300,000 clones, 70% to 90% recorded once. The chain has TRBV27 and TRBJ2-7; a possible D gene is TRBD2 (5 bases). The sequence was collected from a man aged 40-50 years in good health and CMV-seropositive. The sample comprised PBMCs. The CDR3 loop reads CASSLMVANEQYF. The CDR3 DNA sequence: TGTGCCAGCAGTTTAATGGTAGCGAACGAGCAGTACTTC.